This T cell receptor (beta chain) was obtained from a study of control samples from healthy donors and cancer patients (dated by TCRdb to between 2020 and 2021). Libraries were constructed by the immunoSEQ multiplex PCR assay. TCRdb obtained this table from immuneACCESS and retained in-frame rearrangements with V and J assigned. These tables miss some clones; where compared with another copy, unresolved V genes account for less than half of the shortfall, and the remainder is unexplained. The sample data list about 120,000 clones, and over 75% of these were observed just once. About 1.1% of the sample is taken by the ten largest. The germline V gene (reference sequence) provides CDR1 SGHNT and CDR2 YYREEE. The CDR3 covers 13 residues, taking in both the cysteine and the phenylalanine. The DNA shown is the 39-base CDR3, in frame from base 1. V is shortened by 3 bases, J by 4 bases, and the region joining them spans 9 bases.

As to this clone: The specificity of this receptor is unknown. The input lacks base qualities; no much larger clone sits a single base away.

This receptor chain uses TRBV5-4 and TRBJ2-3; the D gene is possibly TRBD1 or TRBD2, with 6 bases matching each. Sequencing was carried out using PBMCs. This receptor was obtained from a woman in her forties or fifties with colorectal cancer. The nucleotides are TGTGCCAGCAGCTCCGGGGGCCCAGATACGCAGTATTTT. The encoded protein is CASSSGGPDTQYF.